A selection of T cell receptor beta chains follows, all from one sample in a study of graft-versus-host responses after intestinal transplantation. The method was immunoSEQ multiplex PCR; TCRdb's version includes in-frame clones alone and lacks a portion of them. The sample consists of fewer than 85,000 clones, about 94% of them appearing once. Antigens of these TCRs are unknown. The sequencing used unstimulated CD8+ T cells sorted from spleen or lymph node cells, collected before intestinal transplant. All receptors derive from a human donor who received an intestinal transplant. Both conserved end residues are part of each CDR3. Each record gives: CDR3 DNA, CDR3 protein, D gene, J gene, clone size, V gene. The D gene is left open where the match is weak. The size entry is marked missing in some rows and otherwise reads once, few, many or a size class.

TGCGCCAGCAGCCAGTCTGACCCCACAGATACGCAGTATTTT,CASSQSDPTDTQYF,-,TRBJ2-3,-,TRBV4-1
TGCGCCAGCAGCCAAGACCCCACAGGTTCCTATGGCTACACCTTC,CASSQDPTGSYGYTF,-,TRBJ1-2,-,TRBV4-1
TGTGCCAGCAGCTTAGGTCCGGGCAGAACCTACGAGCAGTACTTC,CASSLGPGRTYEQYF,-,TRBJ2-7,-,TRBV13
TGTGCCAGCCTGGGACTACCTAATAACAATGAGCAGTTCTTC,CASLGLPNNNEQFF,TRBD2,TRBJ2-1,-,TRBV27
TGCAGCGTTTCTCGGGACCCCCAAGAGACCCAGTACTTC,CSVSRDPQETQYF,-,TRBJ2-5,-,TRBV29-1
TGTGCCAGCAGCCCGGGACCAGAGAGACAGTTCTTC,CASSPGPERQFF,-,TRBJ2-1,-,TRBV27
TGCGCCAGCAGCCAAGTCTATGGACTAGCGGGAGACGAGCAGTACTTC,CASSQVYGLAGDEQYF,TRBD2,TRBJ2-7,-,TRBV4-1
TGTGCCAGCAGCTTCGGTACCGGGACAGGGGACTACAATGAGCAGTTCTTC,CASSFGTGTGDYNEQFF,TRBD1,TRBJ2-1,-,TRBV5-6
TGTGCCAGCAGCTCCCGGGACAGGGAGGCCGGGGAGCTGTTTTTT,CASSSRDREAGELFF,TRBD1,TRBJ2-2,-,TRBV7-6
TGTGCCAGCAGTAAGAGGGGCTGGCCTGAGCAGTTCTTC,CASSKRGWPEQFF,-,TRBJ2-1,-,TRBV27
TGCAGCGTTGTAATTGCGGGAGGGCCTGGGGACGAGCAGTACTTC,CSVVIAGGPGDEQYF,TRBD2,TRBJ2-7,-,TRBV29-1
TGTGCCAGCAGCTTAAATAGTGAGGGCGACGAGCAGTACTTC,CASSLNSEGDEQYF,-,TRBJ2-7,-,TRBV7-3
TGTGCCAGTAGTATTCGTGAGGCGGCAGTGTATAGCAATCAGCCCCAGCATTTT,CASSIREAAVYSNQPQHF,-,TRBJ1-5,-,TRBV19
TGCGCCAGCACTGGTTGGGGACTAGCGGGATGGAATGAGCAGTTCTTC,CASTGWGLAGWNEQFF,TRBD2,TRBJ2-1,-,TRBV10-1
TGTGCCAGCAGCCACCCGGGACTAGCGTTGAATGAGCAGTTCTTC,CASSHPGLALNEQFF,TRBD2,TRBJ2-1,-,TRBV14
TGTGCCAGCAGCTCCGCCCTTTCTCAGAACACTGAAGCTTTCTTT,CASSSALSQNTEAFF,-,TRBJ1-1,-,TRBV7-9
TGTGCCAGCACATCTCGGCTCCGCACAGATACGCAGTATTTT,CASTSRLRTDTQYF,-,TRBJ2-3,-,TRBV5-4
TGTGCCAGCAGTGATCGTGGCTACGAGCAGTACTTC,CASSDRGYEQYF,-,TRBJ2-7,-,TRBV2
TGTGCCAGCAGCCAAGGTGGGGGAAACACTGAAGCTTTCTTT,CASSQGGGNTEAFF,-,TRBJ1-1,-,TRBV7-6
TGCGCCAGCAGCCCTCGTACTAGCCGGGGAGATACGCAGTATTTT,CASSPRTSRGDTQYF,-,TRBJ2-3,-,TRBV4-1
TGTGCCAGCAGTTTCCCAGGCAGGGGGCACTACGAGCAGTACTTC,CASSFPGRGHYEQYF,TRBD1,TRBJ2-7,once,TRBV28
TGTGCCAGCAGCGTAGCTCAGGGGTTCGAGCAGTACTTC,CASSVAQGFEQYF,-,TRBJ2-7,-,TRBV9
TGTGCCAGCAGCGGCCGGGACAGGGGGCTAGGAATGATAGACACTGAAGCTTTCTTT,CASSGRDRGLGMIDTEAFF,TRBD1,TRBJ1-1,-,TRBV4-2
TGTGCCAGCAGCGCGGGGAGGTTGAGCTCCTACAATGAGCAGTTCTTC,CASSAGRLSSYNEQFF,-,TRBJ2-1,-,TRBV9
TGTGCCAGCAGCAGAGATATGGTAACAGATACGCAGTATTTT,CASSRDMVTDTQYF,-,TRBJ2-3,-,TRBV6-5
TGTGCCAGCAGGCCACCGGATCTAACCTACGAGCAGTACTTC,CASRPPDLTYEQYF,-,TRBJ2-7,-,TRBV28
TGCGCCAGCAGCCAAGGTGAGTCGGAGACCCAGTACTTC,CASSQGESETQYF,-,TRBJ2-5,once,TRBV4-1
TGTGCCAGCAGTTTACCTCCGACAGCGGGAATCGACGATACGCAGTATTTT,CASSLPPTAGIDDTQYF,TRBD2,TRBJ2-3,-,TRBV27
TGTGCCAGCAGCTTAGTCGACTCTAGCGGGAACAATGAGCAGTTCTTC,CASSLVDSSGNNEQFF,TRBD2,TRBJ2-1,-,TRBV13
TGTGCCAGCAGCAAAGGACTAGCGGGAGATAATGAGCAGTTCTTC,CASSKGLAGDNEQFF,TRBD2,TRBJ2-1,-,TRBV13
TGTGCCAGCGGGACCGGGCTAAGCTCCTACGAGCAGTACTTC,CASGTGLSSYEQYF,-,TRBJ2-7,-,TRBV6-1
TGTGCCAGCTCACTTCGGAGGAAGTGGGCTGAAGCTTTCTTT,CASSLRRKWAEAFF,-,TRBJ1-1,-,TRBV18
TGCGCCAGCAGCCAACCAGGAGGGACGGTGGACGAGACCCAGTACTTC,CASSQPGGTVDETQYF,-,TRBJ2-5,-,TRBV4-1
TGTGCCAGCAGACGGCTGTACCAAGAGACCCAGTACTTC,CASRRLYQETQYF,-,TRBJ2-5,once,TRBV6-5
TGTGCCAGCAGTGCCGGGGTTAAGGCGGGTGAAAAACTGTTTTTT,CASSAGVKAGEKLFF,-,TRBJ1-4,-,TRBV28
TGCGCCAGCAGCCAAGACACTAGTCCCCGCTTCTCCTACGAGCAGTACTTC,CASSQDTSPRFSYEQYF,-,TRBJ2-7,-,TRBV4-1
TGTGCCAGTAGTATAGATCTTGAGCTCACAGATACGCAGTATTTT,CASSIDLELTDTQYF,-,TRBJ2-3,-,TRBV19